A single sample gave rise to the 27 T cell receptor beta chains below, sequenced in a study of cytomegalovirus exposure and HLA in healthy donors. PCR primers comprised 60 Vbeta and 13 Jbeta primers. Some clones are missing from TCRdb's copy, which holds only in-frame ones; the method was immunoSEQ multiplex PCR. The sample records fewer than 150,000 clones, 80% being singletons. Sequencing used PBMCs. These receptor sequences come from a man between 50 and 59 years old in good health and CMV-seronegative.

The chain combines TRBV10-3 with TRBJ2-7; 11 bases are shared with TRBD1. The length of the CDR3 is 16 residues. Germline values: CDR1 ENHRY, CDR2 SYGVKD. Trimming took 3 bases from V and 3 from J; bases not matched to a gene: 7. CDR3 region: CAISDSRTGGLYEQYF. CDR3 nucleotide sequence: TGTGCCATCAGTGATTCTCGGACAGGGGGCCTCTACGAGCAGTACTTC.

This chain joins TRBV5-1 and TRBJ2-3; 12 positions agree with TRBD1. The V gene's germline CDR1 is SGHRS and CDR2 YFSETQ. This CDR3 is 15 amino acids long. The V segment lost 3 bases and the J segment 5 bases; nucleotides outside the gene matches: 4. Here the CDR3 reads CASSWGQGAGDTQYF. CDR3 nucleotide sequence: TGCGCCAGCAGCTGGGGACAGGGGGCTGGAGATACGCAGTATTTT.

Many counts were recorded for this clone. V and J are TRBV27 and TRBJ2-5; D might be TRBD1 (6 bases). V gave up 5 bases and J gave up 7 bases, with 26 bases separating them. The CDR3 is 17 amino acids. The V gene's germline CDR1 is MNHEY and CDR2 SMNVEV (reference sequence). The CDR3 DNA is TGTGCCAGCAGTGCGCGAAGGTCGACAGGACCCGTCGGGACCCAGTACTTC. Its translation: CASSARRSTGPVGTQYF.

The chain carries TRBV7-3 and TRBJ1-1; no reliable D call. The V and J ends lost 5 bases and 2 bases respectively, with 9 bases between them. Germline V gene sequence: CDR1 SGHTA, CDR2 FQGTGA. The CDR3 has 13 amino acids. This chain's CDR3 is CASSESSNTEAFF. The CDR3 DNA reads TGTGCCAGCAGCGAGAGTAGTAACACTGAAGCTTTCTTT.

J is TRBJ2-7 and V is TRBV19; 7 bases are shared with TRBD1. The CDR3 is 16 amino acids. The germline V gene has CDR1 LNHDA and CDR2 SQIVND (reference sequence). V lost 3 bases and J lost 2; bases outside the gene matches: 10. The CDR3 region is CASSILPGQLTYEQYF. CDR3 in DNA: TGTGCCAGTAGTATTCTTCCGGGACAGCTGACCTACGAGCAGTACTTC.

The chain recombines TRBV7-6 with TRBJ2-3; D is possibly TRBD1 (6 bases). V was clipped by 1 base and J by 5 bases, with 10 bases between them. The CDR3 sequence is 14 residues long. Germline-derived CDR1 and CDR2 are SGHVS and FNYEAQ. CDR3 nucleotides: TGTGCCAGCAGCTTAGGGGGACAACTAGATACGCAGTATTTT. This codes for CASSLGGQLDTQYF.

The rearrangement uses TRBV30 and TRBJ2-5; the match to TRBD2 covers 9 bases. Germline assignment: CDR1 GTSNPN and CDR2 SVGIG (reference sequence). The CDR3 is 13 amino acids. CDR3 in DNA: TGTGCTATGATTCGCGGGGGGGGAGAGACCCAGTACTTC. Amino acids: CAMIRGGGETQYF.

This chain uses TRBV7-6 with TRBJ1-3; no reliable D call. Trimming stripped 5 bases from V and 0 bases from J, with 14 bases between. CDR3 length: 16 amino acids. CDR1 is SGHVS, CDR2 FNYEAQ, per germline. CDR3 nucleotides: TGTGCCAGCAGCGTGGCCCCTGTTTCCTCTGGAAACACCATATATTTT. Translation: CASSVAPVSSGNTIYF.

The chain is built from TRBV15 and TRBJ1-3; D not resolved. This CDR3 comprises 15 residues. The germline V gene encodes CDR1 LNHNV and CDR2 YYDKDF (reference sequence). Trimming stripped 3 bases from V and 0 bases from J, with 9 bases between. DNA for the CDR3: TGTGCCACCAGCAGGTATGCGAGCTCTGGAAACACCATATATTTT. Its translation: CATSRYASSGNTIYF.

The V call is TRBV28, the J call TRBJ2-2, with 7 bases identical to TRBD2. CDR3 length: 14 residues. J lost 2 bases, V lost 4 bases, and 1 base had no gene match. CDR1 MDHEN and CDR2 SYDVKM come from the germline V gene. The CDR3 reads CASSWGGNTGELFF. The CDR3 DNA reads TGTGCCAGCAGTTGGGGGGGAAACACCGGGGAGCTGTTTTTT.

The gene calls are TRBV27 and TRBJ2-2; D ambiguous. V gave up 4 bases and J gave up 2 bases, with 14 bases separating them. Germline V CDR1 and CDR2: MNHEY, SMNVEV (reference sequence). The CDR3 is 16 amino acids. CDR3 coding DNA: TGTGCCAGCAGTTCGTTCTCGATTAGAAACACCGGGGAGCTGTTTTTT. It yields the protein CASSSFSIRNTGELFF.

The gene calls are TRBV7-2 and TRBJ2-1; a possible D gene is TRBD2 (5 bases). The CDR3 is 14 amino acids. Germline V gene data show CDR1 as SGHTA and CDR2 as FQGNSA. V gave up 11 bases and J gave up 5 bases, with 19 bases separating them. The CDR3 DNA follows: TGTGCCTCTCGTTACGGGATCGCGAACAATGAGCAGTTCTTC. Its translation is CASRYGIANNEQFF.

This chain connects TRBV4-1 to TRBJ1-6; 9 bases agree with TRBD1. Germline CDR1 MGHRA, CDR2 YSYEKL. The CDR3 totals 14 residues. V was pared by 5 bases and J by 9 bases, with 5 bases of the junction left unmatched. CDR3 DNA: TGCGCCAGCAGCATGACAGGGGGAGGTTCACCCCTCCACTTT. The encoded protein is CASSMTGGGSPLHF.

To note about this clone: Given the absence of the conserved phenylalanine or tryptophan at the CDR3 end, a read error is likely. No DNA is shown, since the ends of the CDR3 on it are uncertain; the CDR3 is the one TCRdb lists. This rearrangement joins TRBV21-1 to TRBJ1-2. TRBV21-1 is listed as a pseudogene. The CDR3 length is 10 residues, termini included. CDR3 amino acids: CASSNSYRAG.

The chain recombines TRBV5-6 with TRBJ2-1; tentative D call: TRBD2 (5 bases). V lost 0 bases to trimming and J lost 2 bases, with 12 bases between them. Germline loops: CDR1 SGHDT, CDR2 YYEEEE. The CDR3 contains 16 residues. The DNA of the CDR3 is TGTGCCAGCAGCTTGGCGTTCCAGCGGACCTACAATGAGCAGTTCTTC. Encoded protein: CASSLAFQRTYNEQFF.

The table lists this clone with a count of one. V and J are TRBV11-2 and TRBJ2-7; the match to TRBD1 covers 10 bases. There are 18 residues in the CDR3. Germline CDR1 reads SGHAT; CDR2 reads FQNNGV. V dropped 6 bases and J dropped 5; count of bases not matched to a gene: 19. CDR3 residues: CASSFAAGTGQGFDEQYF. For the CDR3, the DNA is TGTGCCAGCAGTTTTGCTGCCGGCACGGGACAGGGGTTCGACGAGCAGTACTTC.

CDR3 region: CASSPGPPGYEQFF. The CDR3, as DNA: TGTGCCAGCAGCCCTGGACCCCCAGGGTATGAGCAGTTCTTC. This chain uses TRBV7-2 with TRBJ2-1; maybe TRBD1 (5 bases). CDR3 length equals 14 residues. Germline V gene data show CDR1 as SGHTA and CDR2 as FQGNSA. V lost 5 bases and J 8 bases, leaving 16 bases between the germline ends.

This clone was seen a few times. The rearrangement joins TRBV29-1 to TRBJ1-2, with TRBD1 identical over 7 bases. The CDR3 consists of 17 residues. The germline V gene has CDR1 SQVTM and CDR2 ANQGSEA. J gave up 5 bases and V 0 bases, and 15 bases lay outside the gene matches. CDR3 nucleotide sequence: TGCAGCGTTGAAGATCGATTGATTCCGGGACAGAGATATGGCTACACCTTC. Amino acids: CSVEDRLIPGQRYGYTF.

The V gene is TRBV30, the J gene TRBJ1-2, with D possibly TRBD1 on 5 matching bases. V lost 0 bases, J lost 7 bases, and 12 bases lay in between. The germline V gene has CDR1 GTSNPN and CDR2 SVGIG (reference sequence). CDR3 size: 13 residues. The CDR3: CAWSVEQRGGYTF. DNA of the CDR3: TGTGCCTGGAGTGTAGAACAAAGGGGTGGCTACACCTTC.

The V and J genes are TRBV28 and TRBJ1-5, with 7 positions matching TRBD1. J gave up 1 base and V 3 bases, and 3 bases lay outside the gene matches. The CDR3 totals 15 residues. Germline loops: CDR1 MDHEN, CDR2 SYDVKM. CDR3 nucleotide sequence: TGTGCCAGCAGTTTTTTGGGACAGAGCAATCAGCCCCAGCATTTT. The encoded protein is CASSFLGQSNQPQHF.

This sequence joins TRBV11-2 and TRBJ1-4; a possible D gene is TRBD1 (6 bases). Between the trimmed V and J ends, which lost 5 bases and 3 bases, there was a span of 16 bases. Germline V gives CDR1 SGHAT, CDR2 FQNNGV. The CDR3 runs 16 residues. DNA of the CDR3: TGTGCCAGCAGCCCCAACAGGGTCGTCCCTAATGAAAAACTGTTTTTT. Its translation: CASSPNRVVPNEKLFF.

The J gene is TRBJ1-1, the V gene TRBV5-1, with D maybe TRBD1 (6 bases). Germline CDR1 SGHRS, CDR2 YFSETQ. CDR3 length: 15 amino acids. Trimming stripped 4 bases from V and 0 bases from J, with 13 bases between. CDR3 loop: CASSPGTMMNTEAFF. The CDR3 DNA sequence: TGCGCCAGCAGCCCCGGGACAATGATGAACACTGAAGCTTTCTTT.

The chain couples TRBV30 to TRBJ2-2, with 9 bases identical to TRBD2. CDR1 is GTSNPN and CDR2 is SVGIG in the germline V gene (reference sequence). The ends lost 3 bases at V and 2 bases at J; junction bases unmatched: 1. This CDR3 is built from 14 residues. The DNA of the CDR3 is TGTGCCTGGAGGCGGGGGGGCAACACCGGGGAGCTGTTTTTT. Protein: CAWRRGGNTGELFF.

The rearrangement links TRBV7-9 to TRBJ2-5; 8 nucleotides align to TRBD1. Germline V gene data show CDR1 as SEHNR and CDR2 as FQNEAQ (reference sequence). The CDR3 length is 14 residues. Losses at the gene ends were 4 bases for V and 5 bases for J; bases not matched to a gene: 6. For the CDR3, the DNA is TGTGCCAGCAGCTCAAGACAGGGGAGGGAGACCCAGTACTTC. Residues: CASSSRQGRETQYF. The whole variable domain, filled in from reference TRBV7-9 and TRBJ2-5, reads DTGVSQNPRHKITKRGQNVTFRCDPISEHNRLYWYRQTLGQGPEFLTYFQNEAQLEKSRLLSDRFSAERPKGSFSTLEIQRTEQGDSAMYLCASSSRQGRETQYFGPGTRLLVL.

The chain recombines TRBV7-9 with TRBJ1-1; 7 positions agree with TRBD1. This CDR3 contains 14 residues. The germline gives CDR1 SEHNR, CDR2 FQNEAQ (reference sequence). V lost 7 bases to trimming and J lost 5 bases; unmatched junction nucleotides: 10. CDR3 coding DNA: TGTGCCAGCACCCGACAGGGTGGTGTAACTGAAGCTTTCTTT. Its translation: CASTRQGGVTEAFF. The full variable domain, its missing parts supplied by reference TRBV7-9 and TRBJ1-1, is DTGVSQNPRHKITKRGQNVTFRCDPISEHNRLYWYRQTLGQGPEFLTYFQNEAQLEKSRLLSDRFSAERPKGSFSTLEIQRTEQGDSAMYLCASTRQGGVTEAFFGQGTRLTVV.

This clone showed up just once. Here the CDR3 DNA reads TGTGCCAGCAGTTTAGGGCAGGAAATTGGAAAACTGTTTTTT. It translates to CASSLGQEIGKLFF. The gene calls are TRBV28 and TRBJ1-4; D is undetermined. Trimming took 2 bases from V and 10 from J, leaving 14 bases between them. This CDR3 is built from 14 residues. Germline V CDR1 and CDR2: MDHEN, SYDVKM.

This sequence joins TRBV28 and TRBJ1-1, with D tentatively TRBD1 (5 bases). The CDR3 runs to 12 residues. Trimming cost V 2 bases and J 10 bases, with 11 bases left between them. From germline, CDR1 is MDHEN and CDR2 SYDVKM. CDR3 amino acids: CASSLRRQRAFF. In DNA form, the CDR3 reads TGTGCCAGCAGTTTACGGAGACAGAGAGCTTTCTTT.